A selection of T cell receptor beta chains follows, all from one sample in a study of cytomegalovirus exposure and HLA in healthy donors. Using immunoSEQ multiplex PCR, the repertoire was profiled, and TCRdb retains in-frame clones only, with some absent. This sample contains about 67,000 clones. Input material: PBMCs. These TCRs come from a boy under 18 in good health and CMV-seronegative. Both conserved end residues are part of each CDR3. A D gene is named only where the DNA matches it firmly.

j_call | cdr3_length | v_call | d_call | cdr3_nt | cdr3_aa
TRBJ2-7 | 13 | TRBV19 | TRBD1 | TGTGCCAGTAAGACAGGGATTACCTACGAGCAGTACTTC | CASKTGITYEQYF
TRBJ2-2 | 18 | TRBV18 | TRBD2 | TGTGCCAGCTCACCACCGGTTGGGAACGGGAGGGACACCGGGGAGCTGTTTTTT | CASSPPVGNGRDTGELFF
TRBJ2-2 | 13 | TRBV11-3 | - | TGTGCCAGCAGCTTCACTAGTTCCGGGGAGCTGTTTTTT | CASSFTSSGELFF
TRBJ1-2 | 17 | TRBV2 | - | TGTGCCAGCGAACAGGGTTCGGTCGGGCCTGTGGGTAAGGGCTACACCTTC | CASEQGSVGPVGKGYTF
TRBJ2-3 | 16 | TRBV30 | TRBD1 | TGTGCCTGGAGTGCCCGGACAGGGGTGGACACAGATACGCAGTATTTT | CAWSARTGVDTDTQYF
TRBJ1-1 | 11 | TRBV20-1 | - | TGCAGTGCTAGCGGGAGCCCTGAAGCTTTCTTT | CSASGSPEAFF
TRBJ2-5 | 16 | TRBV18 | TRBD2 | TGTGCCAGCTCACCGACTAGCGGGGGGCTACAAGAGACCCAGTACTTC | CASSPTSGGLQETQYF
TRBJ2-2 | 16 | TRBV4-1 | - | TGCGCCAGCAGCCAAGCCTGGGGCGCGAACACCGGGGAGCTGTTTTTT | CASSQAWGANTGELFF
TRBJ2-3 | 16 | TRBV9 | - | TGTGCCAGCAGCGCCACCCCGGCGGGGCGCTTGGATACGCAGTATTTT | CASSATPAGRLDTQYF
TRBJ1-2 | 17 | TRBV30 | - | TGTGCCTGGAGTGATCTGGTCGGGGGACTCCCAGGCGATGGCTACACCTTC | CAWSDLVGGLPGDGYTF
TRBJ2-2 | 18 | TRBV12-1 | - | TGTGCCAGCAGCTTTGACGGACTAGCGGAGGGGGACACCGGGGAGCTGTTTTTT | CASSFDGLAEGDTGELFF
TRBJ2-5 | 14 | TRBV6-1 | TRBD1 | TGTGCCAGCAGCCTGGACAGGGGTAAAGAGACCCAGTACTTC | CASSLDRGKETQYF
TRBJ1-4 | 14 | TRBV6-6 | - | TGTGCCAGCAGTTACATAGGCGGGAATGAAAAACTGTTTTTT | CASSYIGGNEKLFF
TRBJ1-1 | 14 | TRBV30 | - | TGTGCCTGGAGGAGCGGGTTCCAAGGGACTGAAGCTTTCTTT | CAWRSGFQGTEAFF
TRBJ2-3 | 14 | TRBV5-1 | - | TGCGCCAGCAGCTTGGAACAGGCCACAGATACGCAGTATTTT | CASSLEQATDTQYF
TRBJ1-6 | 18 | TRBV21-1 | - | TGTGCCAGCAGCAATTGGGCTCCGGGACAGGCCCTTAATTCACCCCTCCACTTT | CASSNWAPGQALNSPLHF
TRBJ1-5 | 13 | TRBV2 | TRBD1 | TGTGCCAGCAATGACAGGGGGCAACAGCCCCAGCATTTT | CASNDRGQQPQHF
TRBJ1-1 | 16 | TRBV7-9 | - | TGTGCCAGCAGCTTCCCAGGGGCTCCCCTAAACACTGAAGCTTTCTTT | CASSFPGAPLNTEAFF